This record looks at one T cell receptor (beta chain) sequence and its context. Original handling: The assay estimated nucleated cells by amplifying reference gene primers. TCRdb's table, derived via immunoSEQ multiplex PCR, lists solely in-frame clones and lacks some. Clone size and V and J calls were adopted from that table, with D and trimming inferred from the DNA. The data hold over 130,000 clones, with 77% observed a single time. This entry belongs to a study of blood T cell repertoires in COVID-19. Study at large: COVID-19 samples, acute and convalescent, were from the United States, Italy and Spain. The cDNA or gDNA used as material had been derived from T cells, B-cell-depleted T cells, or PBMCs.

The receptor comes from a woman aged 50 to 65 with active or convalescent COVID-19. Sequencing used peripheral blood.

The chain's CDR3 is CSARDNYEQYF. The CDR3 nucleotides read TGCAGTGCTAGAGACAACTACGAGCAGTACTTC. This chain links TRBV20-1 with TRBJ2-7, with unresolved D. Looked up from germline, CDR1 is DFQATT and CDR2 is SNEGSKA (reference sequence). There are 11 residues in the CDR3. V gave up 0 bases and J gave up 3 bases, with 3 bases separating them.